This T cell receptor (beta chain) derives from a study of T cells after yellow fever vaccination. Germline V CDR1 and CDR2: LNHNV, YYDKDF (reference sequence). The CDR3 loop spans 14 amino acids. The V end was cut by 9 bases, the J end by 6 bases, with 17 bases between. TCRdb re-derived calls from the 5' RACE reads in MiXCR, one entry per CDR3 protein. This table holds 350,000 to 550,000 distinct CDR3 sequences, under 20% found once. The source was PBMCs, collected before the yellow fever booster vaccination. This receptor was obtained from a man aged 18 to 29 who received the YFV17D yellow fever vaccine. The chain couples TRBV15 to TRBJ2-2; a possible D gene is TRBD1 (6 bases). DNA of the CDR3: TGTGCCACGTCCCAAACAGGGTTGGCCGGGGAGCTGTTTTTT. It is translated as CATSQTGLAGELFF.